Listed below are T cell receptor beta chains from one sample, sequenced in a study of shared clonotypes between healthy human individuals. Libraries were prepared by immunoSEQ multiplex PCR; TCRdb keeps only in-frame clonotypes and omits some of them. The sample holds a few million clones; around nine tenths are singletons and the top ten take about 0.13%. The specimen was naive CD4+ T cells sorted from blood. The receptor source for this set is a man younger than 35 in good health. CDR3s include the opening cysteine and the closing phenylalanine or tryptophan. Fields, in order: clone size, D gene, J gene, V gene, CDR3 protein, CDR3 DNA. The D gene is left open where the match is weak. Not all rows give a size; the values are once, few, many and, for expanded clones, a class.

. | . | TRBJ2-1 | TRBV5-4 | CASSLTGEAYNEQFF | TGTGCCAGCAGCTTGACAGGGGAGGCCTACAATGAGCAGTTCTTC
. | . | TRBJ1-2 | TRBV7-6 | CASSPQTGGIGYTF | TGTGCCAGCAGCCCACAAACGGGGGGTATTGGCTACACCTTC
. | TRBD1 | TRBJ2-7 | TRBV19 | CASSRERGPYEQYF | TGTGCCAGTAGTCGAGAAAGGGGGCCCTACGAGCAGTACTTC
. | . | TRBJ1-6 | TRBV10-2 | CASSPGESSYNSPLHF | TGCGCCAGCAGTCCAGGGGAGAGCTCCTATAATTCACCCCTCCACTTT
. | . | TRBJ2-7 | TRBV18 | CASSPGIEAYEQYF | TGTGCCAGCTCACCAGGCATAGAGGCCTACGAGCAGTACTTC
once | . | TRBJ1-6 | TRBV27 | CASSLSGVNSPLHF | TGTGCCAGCAGTTTATCTGGGGTTAATTCACCCCTCCACTTT
. | . | TRBJ1-4 | TRBV30 | CAWTKMTTNEKLFF | TGTGCCTGGACTAAGATGACAACTAATGAAAAACTGTTTTTT
once | . | TRBJ1-6 | TRBV27 | CASSFKGTQSSYNSPLHF | TGTGCCAGCAGTTTTAAAGGCACGCAGAGCTCCTATAATTCACCCCTCCACTTT
. | TRBD2 | TRBJ2-1 | TRBV10-2 | CASSEGLDRGNEQFF | TGCGCCAGCAGTGAGGGACTAGACCGGGGGAATGAGCAGTTCTTC
once | . | TRBJ2-5 | TRBV19 | CASRLSSVIQETQYF | TGTGCCAGTAGACTTTCGTCGGTGATCCAAGAGACCCAGTACTTC
. | TRBD2 | TRBJ2-2 | TRBV7-9 | CASSLRGGDTGELFF | TGTGCCAGCAGCTTGCGTGGGGGGGACACCGGGGAGCTGTTTTTT
few | TRBD1 | TRBJ1-2 | TRBV4-3 | CASSQAHRGYGYTF | TGCGCCAGCAGCCAAGCCCACAGGGGGTATGGCTACACCTTC
. | . | TRBJ2-2 | TRBV7-9 | CASRLAAVNTGELFF | TGTGCCAGCCGATTAGCGGCGGTGAACACCGGGGAGCTGTTTTTT
. | . | TRBJ2-1 | TRBV4-3 | CASSPAGLDYNEQFF | TGCGCCAGCAGCCCTGCGGGGCTCGACTACAATGAGCAGTTCTTC
. | . | TRBJ2-3 | TRBV7-2 | CASSLRPTDTQYF | TGTGCCAGCAGCTTAAGACCCACAGATACGCAGTATTTT
. | . | TRBJ1-2 | TRBV7-2 | CASSPSGGIYGYTF | TGTGCCAGCAGCCCCTCGGGGGGAATCTATGGCTACACCTTC
few | TRBD1 | TRBJ1-6 | TRBV27 | CASSPQDRGVSPLHF | TGTGCCAGCAGTCCCCAGGACAGGGGAGTTTCACCCCTCCACTTT
. | TRBD1 | TRBJ1-5 | TRBV30 | CAWRPQGADWSRPQHF | TGTGCCTGGAGGCCACAGGGGGCTGACTGGAGTCGGCCCCAGCATTTT
. | . | TRBJ2-7 | TRBV21-1 | CASSKGTGVSEQYF | TGTGCCAGCAGCAAAGGGACAGGGGTTTCCGAGCAGTACTTC
. | TRBD1 | TRBJ1-6 | TRBV5-6 | CASRDGTGVNSPLHF | TGTGCCAGCAGGGACGGGACAGGGGTAAATTCACCCCTCCACTTT
. | . | TRBJ2-1 | TRBV6-8 | CASITSWSYNEQFF | TGTGCCAGCATTACAAGCTGGTCCTACAATGAGCAGTTCTTC
. | . | TRBJ2-4 | TRBV19 | CASSIFGAAKNIQYF | TGTGCCAGTAGTATCTTCGGGGCGGCCAAAAACATTCAGTACTTC
. | . | TRBJ2-7 | TRBV21-1 | CASSTSPDRGTCSSYYEQYF | TGTGCCAGCAGTACTTCCCCGGACAGGGGAACGTGTTCCTCCTACTACGAGCAGTACTTC
. | . | TRBJ1-1 | TRBV5-1 | CASSPQGVNTEAFF | TGCGCCAGCAGCCCGCAGGGAGTGAACACTGAAGCTTTCTTT
. | . | TRBJ2-5 | TRBV5-1 | CASTVELSETQYF | TGCGCCAGCACCGTGGAGTTATCGGAGACCCAGTACTTC